Presented here are 6 T cell receptor beta chains from one specimen sequenced in a study of OX40 agonist ivuxolimab in advanced cancers. Using immunoSEQ multiplex PCR, the repertoire was profiled, and TCRdb retains in-frame clones only, with some absent. The table lists roughly 64,000 clones, more than 80% of them singletons. This sample comprised CD4+ or CD8+ T cells sorted from blood, obtained in a trial of the OX40 agonist ivuxolimab. These receptors all stem from an adult with an advanced solid tumor such as melanoma, head and neck, liver or kidney cancer.

CDR3 protein: CSATGTNTDTQYF. The DNA of the CDR3 is TGCAGCGCTACCGGGACTAACACAGATACGCAGTATTTT. The V and J genes are TRBV29-1 and TRBJ2-3; 7 bases align to TRBD2. The ends lost 7 bases at V and 2 bases at J; junction bases unmatched: 6. From germline, CDR1 is SQVTM and CDR2 ANQGSEA. This CDR3 is 13 amino acids long.

The chain uses TRBV28 and TRBJ1-2; 7 nucleotides match TRBD1. The V segment lost 5 bases and the J segment 1 base; nucleotides outside the gene matches: 16. Per germline, CDR1 MDHEN and CDR2 SYDVKM. The CDR3 extends over 18 amino acids. In nucleotides, the CDR3 is TGTGCCAGCAGTACAAAGAACCGACAGGGCCGAAATAACTATGGCTACACCTTC. It codes for CASSTKNRQGRNNYGYTF.

CDR3 DNA sequence: TGTGCCAGCAGTTTATCCAAGAACTCCTACGAGCAGTACTTC. Translating it yields CASSLSKNSYEQYF. The chain employs TRBV27 and TRBJ2-7, with D unresolved. Germline values: CDR1 MNHEY, CDR2 SMNVEV (reference sequence). V lost 0 bases, J lost 0 bases, and 6 bases lay in between. The CDR3 covers 14 residues.

The chain joins TRBV28 to TRBJ2-7; D is unclear. Trimming removed 3 bases from V and 1 base from J, with 25 bases in between. Germline CDR1 MDHEN, CDR2 SYDVKM. The CDR3 spans 19 residues. For the CDR3, the DNA is TGTGCCAGCAGTTTGCCAACAATCTTCCAGGCATTAGGTTCCTACGAGCAGTACTTC. Translated, it gives CASSLPTIFQALGSYEQYF.

This rearrangement joins TRBV15 to TRBJ2-2; the match to TRBD2 covers 10 bases. Looked up from germline, CDR1 is LNHNV and CDR2 is YYDKDF (reference sequence). The CDR3 sequence is 16 residues long. V trimming: 2 bases; J trimming: 7 bases; junction bases outside the gene matches: 7. The CDR3 reads CATSRSSGGPFGELFF. The CDR3 DNA reads TGTGCCACCAGCAGATCTAGCGGGGGCCCGTTCGGGGAGCTGTTTTTT. The full variable domain, rest sourced from reference TRBV15 and TRBJ2-2, is DAMVIQNPRYQVTQFGKPVTLSCSQTLNHNVMYWYQQKSSQAPKLLFHYYDKDFNNEADTPDNFQSRRPNTSFCFLDIRSPGLGDTAMYLCATSRSSGGPFGELFFGEGSRLTVL.

This clone was found once. V and J are TRBV7-9 and TRBJ1-1; 9 bases match TRBD1. J lost 3 bases, V lost 5 bases, and 1 base had no gene match. CDR1 is SEHNR and CDR2 is FQNEAQ in the germline V gene (reference sequence). This CDR3 region has 13 residues. The CDR3 DNA reads as TGTGCCAGCAGCCGGACAGGGGACACTGAAGCTTTCTTT. Translation gives CASSRTGDTEAFF.